Listed below are T cell receptor beta chains from one sample, sequenced in a study of cytomegalovirus exposure and HLA in healthy donors. TCRdb keeps only in-frame clones here, not all; method: immunoSEQ multiplex PCR. The sample has over 100,000 clones; approximately 80% are singletons. Input material: PBMCs. Every receptor here comes from a female donor in good health and CMV-seropositive. Both conserved end residues are part of each CDR3. A D gene is named only where the DNA matches it firmly. Clone sizes are given selectively: once, few, many, or a class where the clone is expanded.

D gene: NA
clone size: NA
V gene: TRBV28
J gene: TRBJ1-1
CDR3 protein: CASSLMTGTEAFF
CDR3 DNA: TGTGCCAGCAGCCTAATGACGGGCACTGAAGCTTTCTTT

D gene: NA
clone size: NA
V gene: TRBV2
J gene: TRBJ2-5
CDR3 protein: CASSTFRVGETQYF
CDR3 DNA: TGTGCCAGCAGTACCTTCAGGGTTGGGGAGACCCAGTACTTC

D gene: TRBD1
clone size: NA
V gene: TRBV10-2
J gene: TRBJ2-1
CDR3 protein: CASSLDRSSYNEQFF
CDR3 DNA: TGCGCCAGCTCATTGGACAGGAGTTCCTACAATGAGCAGTTCTTC

D gene: NA
clone size: NA
V gene: TRBV6-5
J gene: TRBJ2-7
CDR3 protein: CAAARTHGDYEQYF
CDR3 DNA: TGTGCCGCAGCAAGGACCCACGGGGACTACGAGCAGTACTTC

D gene: TRBD2
clone size: NA
V gene: TRBV5-1
J gene: TRBJ2-7
CDR3 protein: CASSLPASGRTYEQYF
CDR3 DNA: TGCGCCAGCAGCTTGCCGGCTAGCGGGAGGACATACGAGCAGTACTTC

D gene: NA
clone size: NA
V gene: TRBV28
J gene: TRBJ1-5
CDR3 protein: CASSSGQQPQHF
CDR3 DNA: TGTGCCAGCAGTTCCGGACAGCAGCCCCAGCATTTT

D gene: TRBD1
clone size: NA
V gene: TRBV2
J gene: TRBJ1-3
CDR3 protein: CASSPGQSSGNTIYF
CDR3 DNA: TGTGCCAGCAGTCCGGGACAGAGCTCTGGAAACACCATATATTTT

D gene: NA
clone size: NA
V gene: TRBV28
J gene: TRBJ1-2
CDR3 protein: CASSFRQYGYTF
CDR3 DNA: TGTGCCAGCAGTTTCAGACAGTATGGCTACACCTTC

D gene: NA
clone size: NA
V gene: TRBV10-2
J gene: TRBJ1-3
CDR3 protein: CASSGQGNTIYF
CDR3 DNA: TGCGCCAGCAGTGGACAAGGAAACACCATATATTTT

D gene: NA
clone size: NA
V gene: TRBV6-5
J gene: TRBJ2-3
CDR3 protein: CASTDGLPTDTQYF
CDR3 DNA: TGTGCCAGCACCGACGGGTTACCCACAGATACGCAGTATTTT

D gene: TRBD1
clone size: NA
V gene: TRBV30
J gene: TRBJ1-4
CDR3 protein: CAWSQGTGGEKLFF
CDR3 DNA: TGTGCCTGGAGTCAAGGGACAGGGGGGGAAAAACTGTTTTTT

D gene: NA
clone size: NA
V gene: TRBV5-6
J gene: TRBJ2-2
CDR3 protein: CASSLGPVAGELFF
CDR3 DNA: TGTGCCAGCAGCTTGGGGCCAGTCGCCGGGGAGCTGTTTTTT

D gene: TRBD2
clone size: few
V gene: TRBV11-2
J gene: TRBJ2-3
CDR3 protein: CASSLSIAGGPGTQYF
CDR3 DNA: TGTGCCAGCAGCTTATCGATCGCGGGGGGGCCCGGTACGCAGTATTTT

D gene: NA
clone size: NA
V gene: TRBV7-5
J gene: TRBJ2-7
CDR3 protein: CAKALTSGTRSSYEQYF
CDR3 DNA: TGTGCCAAGGCCCTCACTAGCGGGACAAGGAGCTCCTACGAGCAGTACTTC

D gene: NA
clone size: once
V gene: TRBV19
J gene: TRBJ1-1
CDR3 protein: CASSIGRANTEAFF
CDR3 DNA: TGTGCCAGTAGTATTGGCAGGGCGAACACTGAAGCTTTCTTT

D gene: TRBD1
clone size: NA
V gene: TRBV6-6
J gene: TRBJ2-7
CDR3 protein: CASTGQGDYEQYF
CDR3 DNA: TGTGCCAGCACGGGACAGGGGGACTACGAGCAGTACTTC

D gene: NA
clone size: NA
V gene: TRBV4-1
J gene: TRBJ1-2
CDR3 protein: CASSQGVRGGYTF
CDR3 DNA: TGCGCCAGCAGCCAAGGCGTCCGAGGGGGCTACACCTTC

D gene: TRBD1
clone size: NA
V gene: TRBV28
J gene: TRBJ1-5
CDR3 protein: CASRVSDRGSNQPQHF
CDR3 DNA: TGTGCCAGCAGGGTATCTGACAGGGGAAGCAATCAGCCCCAGCATTTT

D gene: TRBD2
clone size: NA
V gene: TRBV4-1
J gene: TRBJ2-2
CDR3 protein: CASSNRLGTSGVTGELFF
CDR3 DNA: TGCGCCAGCAGCAACCGACTGGGGACTAGCGGGGTCACCGGGGAGCTGTTTTTT

D gene: TRBD2
clone size: NA
V gene: TRBV14
J gene: TRBJ2-1
CDR3 protein: CASSRLAGSYNEQFF
CDR3 DNA: TGTGCCAGCAGCCGGCTAGCGGGATCCTACAATGAGCAGTTCTTC

D gene: TRBD2
clone size: few
V gene: TRBV5-4
J gene: TRBJ2-1
CDR3 protein: CASALAGGNEQFF
CDR3 DNA: TGTGCCAGCGCGCTAGCGGGAGGCAATGAGCAGTTCTTC

D gene: NA
clone size: once
V gene: TRBV5-5
J gene: TRBJ1-4
CDR3 protein: CASSLDPARANEKLFF
CDR3 DNA: TGTGCCAGCAGCTTGGATCCCGCCAGAGCGAATGAAAAACTGTTTTTT

D gene: NA
clone size: NA
V gene: TRBV5-1
J gene: TRBJ2-7
CDR3 protein: CASSPGHQSYEQYF
CDR3 DNA: TGCGCCAGCAGCCCGGGACACCAAAGCTACGAGCAGTACTTC

D gene: TRBD1
clone size: NA
V gene: TRBV27
J gene: TRBJ1-2
CDR3 protein: CASKTTGAGGYTF
CDR3 DNA: TGTGCCAGCAAAACGACAGGGGCGGGCGGCTACACCTTC

D gene: NA
clone size: NA
V gene: TRBV6-5
J gene: TRBJ1-3
CDR3 protein: CASSYPNRSSGNTIYF
CDR3 DNA: TGTGCCAGCAGTTACCCGAACAGGTCCTCTGGAAACACCATATATTTT

D gene: TRBD2
clone size: NA
V gene: TRBV6-1
J gene: TRBJ2-5
CDR3 protein: CASTTIAGAETQYF
CDR3 DNA: TGTGCCAGCACCACTATAGCGGGAGCGGAGACCCAGTACTTC

D gene: NA
clone size: NA
V gene: TRBV5-4
J gene: TRBJ1-1
CDR3 protein: CASSLAQGTTEAFF
CDR3 DNA: TGTGCCAGCAGCTTGGCACAGGGAACCACTGAAGCTTTCTTT

D gene: NA
clone size: few
V gene: TRBV28
J gene: TRBJ1-1
CDR3 protein: CASSVRTEAFF
CDR3 DNA: TGTGCCAGCAGTGTTAGGACAGAAGCTTTCTTT

D gene: TRBD1
clone size: NA
V gene: TRBV19
J gene: TRBJ1-5
CDR3 protein: CASRRQGASQPQHF
CDR3 DNA: TGTGCCAGTAGAAGACAGGGGGCATCTCAGCCCCAGCATTTT

D gene: TRBD2
clone size: NA
V gene: TRBV19
J gene: TRBJ2-2
CDR3 protein: CASTEPERGGELFF
CDR3 DNA: TGTGCCAGTACCGAACCTGAGCGGGGCGGGGAGCTGTTTTTT